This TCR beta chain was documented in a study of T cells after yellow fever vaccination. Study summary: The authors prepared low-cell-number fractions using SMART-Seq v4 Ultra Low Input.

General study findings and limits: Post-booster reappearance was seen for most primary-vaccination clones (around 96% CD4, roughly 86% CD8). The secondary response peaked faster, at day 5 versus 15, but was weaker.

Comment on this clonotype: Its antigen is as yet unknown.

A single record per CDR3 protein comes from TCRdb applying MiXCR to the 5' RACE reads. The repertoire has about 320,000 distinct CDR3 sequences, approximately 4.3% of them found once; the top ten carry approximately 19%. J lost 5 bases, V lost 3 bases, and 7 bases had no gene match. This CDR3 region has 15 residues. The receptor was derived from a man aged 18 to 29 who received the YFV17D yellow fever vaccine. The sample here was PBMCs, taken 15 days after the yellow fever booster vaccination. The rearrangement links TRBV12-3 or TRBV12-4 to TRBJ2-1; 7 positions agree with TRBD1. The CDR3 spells CASSFRGGPNNEQFF. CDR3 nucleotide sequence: TGTGCCAGCAGTTTCCGAGGGGGCCCCAACAATGAGCAGTTCTTC.